This entry features one T cell receptor beta chain sequence. TCR alpha and TCR beta cDNA libraries carrying sample barcodes and UMIs came from 5'RACE with constant-segment primers. TCRdb recomputed calls from the 5' RACE reads with MiXCR, one row per CDR3 protein. The profile covers around 530,000 distinct CDR3 sequences, with 20% to 25% appearing a single time and under 8.5% taken by the ten largest. The source of the sample is a study of T-cell memory formation after mild COVID-19. CDR1 is SNHLY and CDR2 is FYNNEI in the germline V gene. The CDR3 contains 16 residues. Trimming removed 6 bases from V and 4 bases from J; junction bases left unmatched: 12.

Sequenced input: PBMCs or a T cell subset sorted from them (not recorded which). The V gene is TRBV2, the J gene TRBJ2-1; TRBD2 matches at 7 bases. The receptor's source is an adult woman who had mild COVID-19 (a few samples of this study predate the infection). Cell type and time point are not known. The DNA of the CDR3 is TGTGCCAGCAGCACCCCGCGGGAGCTCACATACAATGAGCAGTTCTTC. Translated: CASSTPRELTYNEQFF.